The 24 T cell receptor beta chains below all came from one sample that was sequenced in a study of tumor-infiltrating lymphocytes in primary liver carcinoma. Blood RNA was derived from unsorted whole blood, and germline DNA was extracted too. With around 450 ng total RNA as template and a constant-region primer, TCR beta cDNA was made. Modified slightly, ARM-PCR produced TCR beta libraries over three nested multiplex PCR rounds. TRBV1-TRBV30 forward primers paired with a C-beta reverse primer were used in the first two PCR rounds, which ran approximately 11 cycles each. Each CDR3 protein gets one entry after TCRdb re-called the multiplex PCR reads with MiXCR. Of approximately 300,000 distinct CDR3 sequences in the sample, 50% to 70% were seen once. Sample: peripheral blood. These TCRs come from a man between 35 and 55 years old with primary liver carcinoma and hepatitis B virus infection.

On this clonotype: Possible read error: a much larger clone is one base away. V is TRBV9 and J is TRBJ2-3, with 10 bases fitting TRBD2. Trimming cost V 5 bases and J 2 bases; bases outside gene matches: 5. The CDR3 is 15 amino acids. CDR1 and CDR2 from the germline V gene are SGDLS and YYNGEE. The CDR3 reads CASSRTSGFTDTQYF. CDR3 coding DNA: TGTGCCAGCAGTCGGACTAGCGGTTTCACAGATACGCAGTATTTT. Complete variable domain (other parts from reference TRBV9 and TRBJ2-3): DSGVTQTPKHLITATGQRVTLRCSPRSGDLSVYWYQQSLDQGLQFLIQYYNGEERAKGNILERFSAQQFPDLHSELNLSSLELGDSALYFCASSRTSGFTDTQYFGPGTRLTVL.

This clonotype was seen repeatedly, ten times or more. This sequence joins TRBV6-6 and TRBJ1-1; maybe TRBD1 (6 bases). The germline V gene encodes CDR1 MNHNY and CDR2 SVGAGI (reference sequence). Trimming took off 1 base at V and 1 base at J, with 7 bases between the two ends. The CDR3 runs to 14 residues. The CDR3, as DNA: TGTGCCAGCAGTTACTTACAGGGGAACACTGAAGCTTTCTTT. Translation gives CASSYLQGNTEAFF.

As for this clonotype: Being one base from a much bigger clone, this may be a read error. The chain joins TRBV13 to TRBJ2-1; D unclear. The V gene's germline CDR1 is PRHDT and CDR2 FYEKMQ (reference sequence). The CDR3 runs to 12 residues. Here the CDR3 reads CAGSPLGQEQFF. The CDR3 DNA reads TGTGCCGGCAGCCCTCTAGGTCAAGAGCAGTTCTTC.

This clonotype was counted ten times or more. The chain uses TRBV6-6 and TRBJ2-7, with 9 bases aligning to TRBD1. There are 14 residues in the CDR3. V trimming: 6 bases; J trimming: 3 bases; junction bases outside the gene matches: 6. Germline lookup yields CDR1 MNHNY and CDR2 SVGAGI (reference sequence). The DNA of the CDR3 is TGTGCCAGCAGACCGGGACAGGGAGTCTACGAGCAGTACTTC. It codes for CASRPGQGVYEQYF.

Worth noting for this clonotype: An end of the junction does not agree with germline; a read error may underlie this. The chain uses TRBV7-2 and TRBJ1-2; D is possibly TRBD1 (5 bases). CDR3 size: 14 residues. The V gene's germline CDR1 is SGHTA and CDR2 FQGNSA. DNA of the CDR3: TGTGCCAGTAGCTCGGGGACGGAACTCTATGGCTACACCTTC. It encodes CASSSGTELYGYTF.

Concerning this clonotype itself: A much larger clone differs from this one at a single base, so this may be a read error. The chain couples TRBV14 to TRBJ2-2; D gene ambiguous. The CDR3 length is 15 residues. V was cut by 3 bases and J by 0 bases, with 8 bases left in between. Germline lookup yields CDR1 SGHDN and CDR2 FVKESK. This CDR3 reads CASSQCSTNTGELFF. The CDR3 bases are TGTGCCAGCAGCCAGTGCTCTACGAACACCGGGGAGCTGTTTTTT. The full variable domain, completed using reference TRBV14 and TRBJ2-2, is EAGVTQFPSHSVIEKGQTVTLRCDPISGHDNLYWYRRVMGKEIKFLLHFVKESKQDESGMPNNRFLAERTGGTYSTLKVQPAELEDSGVYFCASSQCSTNTGELFFGEGSRLTVL.

Points on this clonotype: One junction end does not reproduce the germline sequence, and a read error may be involved. CDR3: CSLVPSSFFYVQYF. The CDR3 DNA is TGCAGCCTTGTACCGTCTAGCTTCTTCTACGTGCAGTACTTC. This chain uses TRBV29-1 with TRBJ2-7; perhaps TRBD2 as D (5 bases). The CDR3 totals 14 residues. CDR1 and CDR2 from the germline V gene are SQVTM and ANQGSEA.

On this clonotype itself: With a much larger clone just one base away, this may be a read error. The chain couples TRBV6-2 or TRBV6-3 to TRBJ2-3; the match to TRBD2 covers 10 bases. The CDR3 extends over 17 amino acids. Trimming at V came to 5 bases and at J to 2 bases, leaving 10 bases not matched to a gene. Germline V CDR1 and CDR2: MNHEY, SVGEGT. CDR3 sequence: CASSTTWTSGYTDTQYF. The CDR3 DNA reads as TGTGCCAGCAGTACGACCTGGACTAGCGGTTACACAGATACGCAGTATTTT.

This clonotype was seen at least ten times. The J gene is TRBJ1-2, the V gene TRBV4-1; D is perhaps TRBD1 (5 bases). The CDR3 consists of 15 residues. The germline CDR1 and CDR2 sequences are MGHRA and YSYEKL. With 1 base removed from V and 0 bases from J, the gap between germline ends came to 9 bases. The DNA of the CDR3 is TGCGCCAGCAGCCAAGGTGCAGGGCCTAACTATGGCTACACCTTC. Protein product: CASSQGAGPNYGYTF.

This clonotype was seen repeatedly, ten times or more. V gene TRBV6-5 combines with J gene TRBJ2-7; 8 positions agree with TRBD1. V was clipped by 6 bases and J by 0 bases; unmatched bases: 7. The CDR3 extends over 15 amino acids. Germline CDR1 MNHEY, CDR2 SVGAGI. CDR3 protein: CASRDRTGHSYEQYF. The CDR3 DNA is TGTGCCAGCAGAGATAGGACAGGGCACTCCTACGAGCAGTACTTC.

This clonotype was detected many times. The chain's CDR3 is CASSPQRGVAEKLFF. CDR3 nucleotide sequence: TGTGCCAGCAGTCCCCAGCGGGGGGTGGCTGAAAAACTGTTTTTT. The rearrangement links TRBV6-6 to TRBJ1-4, with D perhaps matching TRBD1 (5 bases). V was shortened by 5 bases and J by 7 bases, with 17 bases between the two germline ends. CDR3 length: 15 amino acids. CDR1 is MNHNY, CDR2 SVGAGI, per germline (reference sequence).

About this clonotype itself: A much more abundant neighbour one base away suggests this may be a read error. The chain has TRBV5-6 and TRBJ2-1, with D tentatively TRBD1 (6 bases). This CDR3 spans 15 amino acids. CDR1 and CDR2 from the germline V gene are SGHDT and YYEEEE. In DNA form, the CDR3 reads TGTTCCAGCAGCTTGGGGGACACTATTTACAATGAGCAGTTCTTC. Encoded protein: CSSSLGDTIYNEQFF.

Concerning this clonotype: Without the conserved terminal phenylalanine or tryptophan, this CDR3 likely stems from a read error. J is TRBJ2-7 and V is TRBV10-2, with unresolved D. CDR1 is WSHSY, CDR2 SAAADI, per germline. This CDR3 comprises 11 residues. The CDR3 reads CTSNSGYEQYL. The CDR3, as DNA: TGCACCAGCAACTCTGGCTACGAGCAGTACCTC.

The chain employs TRBV6-5 and TRBJ1-4, with 8 bases fitting TRBD1. V lost 5 bases to trimming and J lost 3 bases; unmatched junction nucleotides: 20. The CDR3 runs 20 residues. Germline lookup yields CDR1 MNHEY and CDR2 SVGAGI. CDR3 DNA: TGTGCCAGCAGTCCCGGGACAGGCAAAGTCTTTCTTGCATCTAATGAAAAACTGTTTTTT. Amino acids: CASSPGTGKVFLASNEKLFF.

Regarding this clonotype: One end of the junction does not line up with germline, which may come from a read error. The chain uses TRBV11-1 and TRBJ2-7; possibly TRBD1 for D (6 bases). CDR1 and CDR2 from the germline V gene are SGHAT and FQDESV (reference sequence). This CDR3 contains 13 residues. The CDR3 sequence: CVSIDRRLYEQYF. Here the CDR3 DNA reads TGTGTCAGCATCGACAGGCGACTCTACGAGCAGTACTTC. Full variable domain (remainder filled in from reference TRBV11-1 and TRBJ2-7): EAEVAQSPRYKITEKSQAVAFWCDPISGHATLYWYRQILGQGPELLVQFQDESVVDDSQLPKDRFSAERLKGVDSTLKIQPAELGDSAMYLCVSIDRRLYEQYFGPGTRLTVT.

This clonotype was seen ten or more times. The V gene is TRBV29-1, the J gene TRBJ2-7; perhaps TRBD1 as D (6 bases). In germline, CDR1 is SQVTM, CDR2 ANQGSEA. V was clipped by 8 bases and J by 2 bases, with 16 bases between them. The CDR3 loop spans 13 amino acids. Here the CDR3 DNA reads TGCAGCCATCCCCACAGGGAGACCTACGAGCAGTACTTC. Its translation is CSHPHRETYEQYF.

Comment on this clonotype: Since no conserved phenylalanine or tryptophan closes the CDR3, a read error is the likely cause. The chain links TRBV29-1 to TRBJ1-5; weak D call: TRBD1 (5 bases). Trimming cost V 6 bases and J 5 bases, with 17 bases left between them. The CDR3 covers 14 residues. Germline V gene data show CDR1 as SQVTM and CDR2 as ANQGSEA. The chain's CDR3 is CSVTEGQTDQPQHY. Here the CDR3 DNA reads TGCAGCGTCACCGAAGGACAAACCGATCAGCCCCAGCATTAT.

This clonotype is a singleton in its sample. A read error may account for a junction end that differs from germline. V is TRBV4-1 and J is TRBJ2-2, with a possible D match to TRBD2 (6 bases). CDR3 length: 14 residues. Germline V gene data show CDR1 as MGHRA and CDR2 as YSYEKL. The chain's CDR3 is CASSPASMSGDLFF. In DNA form, the CDR3 reads TGCGCCAGCAGCCCGGCTAGCATGTCGGGGGACCTGTTTTTT.

The sample holds a few counts of this clonotype. The gene calls are TRBV24-1 and TRBJ2-7, with TRBD1 identical over 8 bases. This CDR3 has 17 amino acids. V dropped 5 bases and J dropped 3; count of bases not matched to a gene: 14. The germline V gene has CDR1 KGHDR and CDR2 SFDVKD. This chain's CDR3 is CATSGPFGRGLDYEQYF. The CDR3 bases are TGTGCCACCAGTGGCCCGTTTGGCAGGGGGCTTGACTACGAGCAGTACTTC.

The V and J genes are TRBV12-3 or TRBV12-4 and TRBJ2-5; D is ambiguous. V shed 2 bases and J shed 0 bases, with 13 bases lying between them. The CDR3 spans 16 residues. CDR3 nucleotides: TGTGCCAGCAGTTTATATGGGCTGGTGGACCAAGAGACCCAGTACTTC. Protein: CASSLYGLVDQETQYF.

With respect to this clonotype: Possible read error: a much larger clone is one base away. This chain links TRBV29-1 with TRBJ1-4; tentative D call: TRBD1 (5 bases). The CDR3 is made up of 15 amino acids. Trimming shortened V by 6 bases and J by 2 bases, and 16 bases separated the two germline ends. Looked up from germline, CDR1 is SQVTM and CDR2 is ANQGSEA. The CDR3 spells CSVAGAGRTNEKLFF. The CDR3 DNA follows: TGCAGCGTCGCCGGGGCAGGGAGGACTAATGAAAAACTGTTTTTT.

This clonotype has a count of ten or more. The chain joins TRBV12-3 or TRBV12-4 to TRBJ2-2; D gene uncertain. Trimming took off 3 bases at V and 6 bases at J, with 8 bases between the two ends. The CDR3 loop spans 13 amino acids. The CDR3 loop reads CASSLRAPGELFF. The DNA of the CDR3 is TGTGCCAGCAGTTTGAGAGCTCCCGGGGAGCTGTTTTTT.

This sequence joins TRBV10-3 and TRBJ2-1; 10 nucleotides align to TRBD2. This CDR3 comprises 17 residues. Germline CDR1 ENHRY, CDR2 SYGVKD. Losses at the gene ends were 0 bases for V and 7 bases for J; bases not matched to a gene: 9. This CDR3 is CAISESTPAGGRNEQFF. The CDR3 DNA sequence: TGTGCCATCAGTGAGTCGACTCCAGCGGGAGGGCGAAATGAGCAGTTCTTC.

For this clonotype: A much bigger clone sits one base away, suggesting this may be a read error. V usage is TRBV5-4 and J usage is TRBJ2-2; D might be TRBD2 (5 bases). CDR1 is SGHNT, CDR2 YYREEE, per germline (reference sequence). This CDR3 is 15 amino acids long. For the CDR3, the DNA is TGTGCCAGCAGCTTGGCGAAGGGTTACACCGGGGAGCGGTTTTTT. This encodes CASSLAKGYTGERFF. Full variable domain (remainder filled in from reference TRBV5-4 and TRBJ2-2): ETGVTQSPTHLIKTRGQQVTLRCSSQSGHNTVSWYQQALGQGPQFIFQYYREEENGRGNFPPRFSGLQFPNYSSELNVNALELDDSALYLCASSLAKGYTGERFFGEGSRLTVL.